These 24 T cell receptor beta chains were all obtained from the same sample, sequenced in a study of cytomegalovirus exposure and HLA in healthy donors. The PCR contained 60 Vbeta and 13 Jbeta primers. Sequencing was performed with immunoSEQ multiplex PCR; in TCRdb, only in-frame clones are kept and a portion is missing. This table holds 100,000 to 150,000 clones, around 78% found once. Sequenced: PBMCs. The receptors here all came from a man aged 35 to 55 in good health and CMV-seronegative.

In DNA form, the CDR3 reads TGTGCCAGCAGCTTCAGAGGGGGGAACACTGAAGCTTTCTTT. Encoded protein: CASSFRGGNTEAFF. The chain employs TRBV9 and TRBJ1-1, with D maybe TRBD1 (6 bases). V lost 4 bases and J 1 base, leaving 11 bases between the germline ends. CDR1 and CDR2 from the germline V gene are SGDLS and YYNGEE. This CDR3 has 14 residues.

CDR3 DNA sequence: TGTGCCAGCAGCTTACAGCCGGGTGGGAGGGGGAATGAGCAGTTCTTC. Its translation is CASSLQPGGRGNEQFF. The chain recombines TRBV7-3 with TRBJ2-1, with a tentative D call TRBD2 (7 bases). The germline CDR1 and CDR2 sequences are SGHTA and FQGTGA. Trimming left V 2 bases short and J 7 bases short, with 18 bases between. The CDR3 is 16 amino acids.

The genes are TRBV30 and TRBJ1-2, with D maybe TRBD1 (5 bases). The V end lost 3 bases, the J end lost 2 bases, and 16 bases lay between the germline ends. The CDR3 has 15 residues. The germline V gene encodes CDR1 GTSNPN and CDR2 SVGIG (reference sequence). DNA for the CDR3: TGTGCCTGGAGAGGTCTCAGGGAGGACAACTATGGCTACACCTTC. It is translated as CAWRGLREDNYGYTF.

The V gene is TRBV7-4, the J gene TRBJ2-4; weak D call: TRBD2 (5 bases). The CDR3 has 18 amino acids. Trimming took 2 bases from V and 2 from J, leaving 19 bases between them. The germline V gene has CDR1 SGHVT and CDR2 SQSDAQ. Written as DNA, the CDR3 is TGTGCCAGCAGCTTAAAGGCGGGCAGGATAGTATCCAAAAACATTCAGTACTTC. This gives the protein CASSLKAGRIVSKNIQYF.

This chain uses TRBV19 with TRBJ1-2, with D unclear. This CDR3 is 14 amino acids long. Trimming cost V 2 bases and J 8 bases, with 15 bases left between them. Germline CDR1 is LNHDA and CDR2 is SQIVND (reference sequence). CDR3 DNA sequence: TGTGCCAGTAGTATACGGTCTACCTATTACGGCTACACCTTC. This sequence encodes CASSIRSTYYGYTF.

This clone has a single count. The V call is TRBV6-5, the J call TRBJ1-2; no clear D gene. The V gene's germline CDR1 is MNHEY and CDR2 SVGAGI. V lost 1 base and J 3 bases, leaving 9 bases between the germline ends. CDR3 length: 14 amino acids. CDR3: CASSYYRGDYGYTF. The CDR3 DNA reads as TGTGCCAGCAGTTACTACCGCGGGGACTATGGCTACACCTTC.

The chain uses TRBV28 and TRBJ1-2; perhaps TRBD1 as D (6 bases). Deletions cut 6 bases from V and 6 bases from J, with 14 bases between. The CDR3 runs 13 residues. The germline gives CDR1 MDHEN, CDR2 SYDVKM. The CDR3 loop reads CASSETGTNGYTF. The CDR3 bases are TGTGCCAGCAGCGAGACAGGAACTAATGGCTACACCTTC.

The rearrangement links TRBV6-4 to TRBJ2-1, with 9 bases that match TRBD2. Germline V gene data show CDR1 as MRHNA and CDR2 as SNTAGT. Trimming cost V 4 bases and J 6 bases; bases outside gene matches: 10. The CDR3 is 16 amino acids. CDR3 loop: CASSVVRASGVNEQFF. In DNA form, the CDR3 reads TGTGCCAGCAGTGTGGTTCGGGCTAGCGGGGTCAATGAGCAGTTCTTC.

The chain links TRBV19 to TRBJ1-1, with D perhaps TRBD1 (5 bases). Between the trimmed V and J ends, which lost 3 bases and 11 bases, there was a span of 16 bases. The CDR3 is made up of 13 amino acids. Germline-derived CDR1 and CDR2 are LNHDA and SQIVND (reference sequence). The CDR3 nucleotides read TGTGCCAGTAGTATCGGTCAGGGCCGTTCGGCTTTCTTT. Translating it yields CASSIGQGRSAFF.

The V gene is TRBV12-5, the J gene TRBJ2-6; a weak D match, TRBD2 (6 bases). The CDR3 spans 16 residues. Trimming removed 7 bases at V and 3 bases at J, with 16 bases between. The germline V gene has CDR1 LGHNT and CDR2 FRNRAP. DNA for the CDR3: TGTGCTAGTGCCCCTTGGCGGGGCGGTGGGGCCAACGTCCTGACTTTC. Its translation: CASAPWRGGGANVLTF.

This clone was counted once. The genes are TRBV7-2 and TRBJ2-7; perhaps TRBD1 as D (7 bases). V was trimmed by 5 bases and J by 4 bases, leaving 15 bases between them. The CDR3 consists of 14 residues. Per germline, CDR1 SGHTA and CDR2 FQGNSA. The CDR3: CASSAQGGEYEQYF. The DNA of the CDR3 is TGTGCCAGCAGCGCCCAGGGGGGCGAGTACGAGCAGTACTTC.

J is TRBJ2-7 and V is TRBV5-5; D ambiguous. V was cut by 4 bases and J by 2 bases, with 7 bases left in between. The CDR3 consists of 12 residues. Germline V gene sequence: CDR1 SGHKS, CDR2 YYEKEE (reference sequence). CDR3 sequence: CASSTVTYEQYF. The CDR3 bases are TGTGCCAGCAGCACAGTGACCTACGAGCAGTACTTC.

This clone was detected only once. The V and J genes are TRBV5-1 and TRBJ2-5; a possible D gene is TRBD2 (6 bases). Trimming left V 4 bases short and J 4 bases short, with 11 bases between. Germline V gives CDR1 SGHRS, CDR2 YFSETQ. The CDR3 loop spans 13 amino acids. The CDR3 here is CASSPVEGETQYF. For the CDR3, the DNA is TGCGCCAGCAGCCCGGTGGAGGGAGAGACCCAGTACTTC.

The J gene is TRBJ1-1, the V gene TRBV6-6; 9 bases are shared with TRBD1. The ends lost 4 bases at V and 4 bases at J; junction bases unmatched: 4. Germline V gene sequence: CDR1 MNHNY, CDR2 SVGAGI (reference sequence). The length of the CDR3 is 14 residues. Here the CDR3 reads CASSLQGAATEAFF. The CDR3 DNA is TGTGCCAGCAGTTTACAGGGGGCCGCCACTGAAGCTTTCTTT.

The chain couples TRBV4-1 to TRBJ2-5; the D is unclear. With 0 bases removed from V and 7 bases from J, the gap between germline ends came to 6 bases. This CDR3 has 12 amino acids. Germline CDR1 is MGHRA and CDR2 is YSYEKL. CDR3 sequence reads: CASSQDLGTQYF. The CDR3 region has the DNA TGCGCCAGCAGCCAAGATCTCGGGACCCAGTACTTC.

The chain employs TRBV18 and TRBJ1-2; tentatively, D is TRBD1 (6 bases). The germline V gene has CDR1 KGHSH and CDR2 LQKENI. The CDR3 spans 15 residues. Trimming left V 4 bases short and J 3 bases short, with 15 bases between. The DNA of the CDR3 is TGTGCCAGCTCACTAACGACAGGCGAGTACTATGGCTACACCTTC. Translated: CASSLTTGEYYGYTF. Full variable domain (rest looked up from reference TRBV18 and TRBJ1-2): NAGVMQNPRHLVRRRGQEARLRCSPMKGHSHVYWYRQLPEEGLKFMVYLQKENIIDESGMPKERFSAEFPKEGPSILRIQQVVRGDSAAYFCASSLTTGEYYGYTFGSGTRLTVV.

This rearrangement joins TRBV30 to TRBJ1-6; 7 nucleotides match TRBD1. CDR1 and CDR2 from the germline V gene are GTSNPN and SVGIG (reference sequence). This CDR3 is built from 12 residues. Trimming removed 1 base from V and 9 bases from J; junction bases left unmatched: 0. CDR3 coding DNA: TGTGCCTGGAGTGACAGGGGTTCACCCCTCCACTTT. Protein product: CAWSDRGSPLHF.

This clone has only a few counts. The chain couples TRBV5-4 to TRBJ2-3; TRBD2 matches 8 bases. Germline V gene data show CDR1 as SGHNT and CDR2 as YYREEE (reference sequence). The CDR3 is made up of 15 amino acids. V lost 0 bases to trimming and J lost 4 bases; unmatched junction nucleotides: 4. The CDR3 region has the DNA TGTGCCAGCAGCTTGGGTAGCGGGGTATCAGATACGCAGTATTTT. Protein: CASSLGSGVSDTQYF.

The chain has TRBV29-1 and TRBJ2-1; unclear D gene. Germline V CDR1 and CDR2: SQVTM, ANQGSEA. With 7 bases removed from V and 7 bases from J, the gap between germline ends came to 14 bases. The CDR3 has 12 residues. CDR3 coding DNA: TGCAGCGGGTCCTTCCCGGGTAATGAGCAGTTCTTC. Translated: CSGSFPGNEQFF.

This chain links TRBV5-6 with TRBJ1-5, with D hard to call. The CDR3 has 13 amino acids. The germline V gene encodes CDR1 SGHDT and CDR2 YYEEEE. V gave up 4 bases and J gave up 3 bases, with 8 bases separating them. CDR3 region: CASSPGSNQPQHF. The CDR3, as DNA: TGTGCCAGCAGCCCGGGTTCCAATCAGCCCCAGCATTTT.

The chain links TRBV7-3 to TRBJ2-7, with D possibly being TRBD1 (6 bases). The CDR3 is 13 residues long. Germline assignment: CDR1 SGHTA and CDR2 FQGTGA. Trimming shortened V by 5 bases and J by 5 bases, and 13 bases separated the two germline ends. The CDR3 bases are TGTGCCAGCAGCCAGCAGGGGACCGACGAGCAGTACTTC. Encoded protein: CASSQQGTDEQYF.

The rearrangement uses TRBV19 and TRBJ2-1; 10 nucleotides line up with TRBD2. The V segment lost 7 bases and the J segment 14 bases; nucleotides outside the gene matches: 8. CDR3 length equals 12 residues. Germline CDR1 LNHDA, CDR2 SQIVND (reference sequence). The DNA of the CDR3 is TGTGCCAGTAAGAAGCGGGGGGGAGTGGAGTTCTTC. Encoded protein: CASKKRGGVEFF.

The chain joins TRBV6-6 to TRBJ1-5; D gene uncertain. The CDR3 contains 13 residues. V was clipped by 7 bases and J by 7 bases, with 14 bases between them. Germline-derived CDR1 and CDR2 are MNHNY and SVGAGI (reference sequence). CDR3 protein: CASTIIRGQPQHF. As DNA, the CDR3 is TGTGCCAGCACCATTATACGCGGGCAGCCCCAGCATTTT.

V gene TRBV11-2 combines with J gene TRBJ1-3; perhaps TRBD1 as D (5 bases). V lost 4 bases and J lost 0, with 16 bases in between. This CDR3 has 17 amino acids. Germline V lookup: CDR1 SGHAT, CDR2 FQNNGV. The CDR3 protein is CASSSLTGPISGNTIYF. The CDR3 bases are TGTGCCAGCAGCTCCTTAACAGGCCCCATCTCTGGAAACACCATATATTTT.